This T cell receptor (beta chain) was retrieved from a study of OX40 agonist ivuxolimab in advanced cancers. In the study overall: A history of anti-PD-1, anti-PD-L1 or anti-CTLA-4 therapy was acceptable, and about 40% had some.

Germline V gene data show CDR1 as SGHRS and CDR2 as YFSETQ. V was trimmed by 3 bases and J by 4 bases, leaving 9 bases between them. The CDR3 consists of 13 residues. Study-level findings and limits: The authors also found low normalized T-cell clonal expansion in some nonresponders.

Profiling relied on immunoSEQ multiplex PCR, and the TCRdb table lists in-frame clones only, not all of them. The sample has some 81,000 clones, about 83% seen once. As to this clone: Its antigen is undetermined.

The sequence came from an adult with an advanced solid tumor such as melanoma, head and neck, liver or kidney cancer. The chain employs TRBV5-1 and TRBJ2-3, with a possible D match to TRBD1 (5 bases). The specimen was CD4+ or CD8+ T cells sorted from blood, collected in a trial of the OX40 agonist ivuxolimab. CDR3: CASSSEGADTQYF. CDR3 DNA sequence: TGCGCCAGCAGCTCGGAAGGGGCAGATACGCAGTATTTT. The full variable domain, rest sourced from reference TRBV5-1 and TRBJ2-3, is KAGVTQTPRYLIKTRGQQVTLSCSPISGHRSVSWYQQTPGQGLQFLFEYFSETQRNKGNFPGRFSGRQFSNSRSEMNVSTLELGDSALYLCASSSEGADTQYFGPGTRLTVL.